The 5 T cell receptor beta chains in this list originate from one sample, sequenced in a study of blood T cell repertoires in COVID-19. Sequencing used immunoSEQ multiplex PCR; TCRdb keeps in-frame clones, though not all of them. In the table there are 500,000 to 600,000 clones, approximately 88% of which are singletons. Sequenced: peripheral blood. These receptors all stem from a woman aged 45-65 years with COVID-19, enrolled during active disease.

V gene TRBV29-1 combines with J gene TRBJ2-5; D is possibly TRBD1 (8 bases). With 6 bases removed from V and 4 bases from J, the gap between germline ends came to 15 bases. The CDR3 covers 13 residues. CDR1 is SQVTM and CDR2 is ANQGSEA in the germline V gene. The CDR3 sequence: CSVGTGGGETQYF. In nucleotides, the CDR3 is TGCAGCGTGGGCACAGGGGGGGGAGAGACCCAGTACTTC.

This clone appeared a single time. The chain is built from TRBV19 and TRBJ1-1; TRBD1 agrees at 7 bases. The CDR3 spans 16 residues. Trimming removed 4 bases from V and 1 base from J; junction bases left unmatched: 9. Germline V gene sequence: CDR1 LNHDA, CDR2 SQIVND (reference sequence). In nucleotides, the CDR3 is TGTGCCAGTAGTAGCCCTCCGGGACAGTCGAACACTGAAGCTTTCTTT. Amino acids: CASSSPPGQSNTEAFF.

The CDR3 loop is CASSSVGNTIYF. CDR3 in DNA: TGTGCCAGCAGCTCGGTTGGAAACACCATATATTTT. This rearrangement joins TRBV11-2 to TRBJ1-3, with D hard to call. V was shortened by 4 bases and J by 3 bases, with 4 bases between the two germline ends. Germline V CDR1 and CDR2: SGHAT, FQNNGV. The CDR3 is 12 residues long.

The chain combines TRBV11-2 with TRBJ1-2; a weak D match, TRBD1 (6 bases). Trimming left V 4 bases short and J 5 bases short, with 14 bases between. The CDR3 is 14 residues long. Germline V gene sequence: CDR1 SGHAT, CDR2 FQNNGV. The CDR3 DNA follows: TGTGCCAGCAGCTCAACAGGGCAAGGATATGGCTACACCTTC. Its protein is CASSSTGQGYGYTF.

The V call is TRBV5-4, the J call TRBJ1-2; TRBD1 aligns across 12 bases. The V gene end was trimmed by 4 bases and the J gene end by 0 bases; junction bases not matched to a gene: 7. In germline, CDR1 is SGHNT, CDR2 YYREEE (reference sequence). The CDR3 has 17 residues. The CDR3 here is CASSPRDRGPSNYGYTF. DNA for the CDR3: TGTGCCAGCAGCCCAAGGGACAGGGGGCCATCTAACTATGGCTACACCTTC. The full variable domain, completed using reference TRBV5-4 and TRBJ1-2, is ETGVTQSPTHLIKTRGQQVTLRCSSQSGHNTVSWYQQALGQGPQFIFQYYREEENGRGNFPPRFSGLQFPNYSSELNVNALELDDSALYLCASSPRDRGPSNYGYTFGSGTRLTVV.